The 20 T cell receptor beta chains below come from one sample, sequenced in a study of blood T cell repertoires in COVID-19. Only in-frame clones appear in the TCRdb table, and some are missing; sequencing was by immunoSEQ multiplex PCR. Of 35,000 to 55,000 clones listed, more than 70% were seen once; the top ten hold roughly 3.3%. The material sequenced was peripheral blood. Receptors were obtained from a human donor in a cohort sampled during active COVID-19.

This clone came up once. This sequence joins TRBV7-9 and TRBJ2-4; TRBD1 matches at 7 bases. J was trimmed by 7 bases and V by 4 bases; bases with no gene match: 7. This CDR3 spans 14 amino acids. Germline V CDR1 and CDR2: SEHNR, FQNEAQ (reference sequence). The CDR3 protein is CASSSGGQLNIQYF. The CDR3 bases are TGTGCCAGCAGCTCTGGGGGACAGTTGAACATTCAGTACTTC.

The chain employs TRBV5-1 and TRBJ2-5, with D possibly TRBD2 on 6 matching bases. In germline, CDR1 is SGHRS, CDR2 YFSETQ. Trimming pared 4 bases from V and 3 bases from J, leaving 13 bases between. The CDR3 has 14 residues. CDR3 sequence reads: CASSPIGGEETQYF. For the CDR3, the DNA is TGCGCCAGCAGCCCAATCGGGGGTGAAGAGACCCAGTACTTC.

The rearrangement joins TRBV2 to TRBJ1-6; 8 bases are a match to TRBD1. Per germline, CDR1 SNHLY and CDR2 FYNNEI. The CDR3 sequence is 14 residues long. J lost 6 bases, V lost 3 bases, and 1 base had no gene match. This CDR3 reads CASSEGTGNSPLHF. The CDR3 nucleotides are TGTGCCAGCAGTGAGGGGACAGGTAATTCACCCCTCCACTTT.

The rearrangement joins TRBV2 to TRBJ2-5; 11 positions agree with TRBD2. The J segment lost 4 bases and the V segment lost 9 bases, leaving 19 bases of the junction unmatched. CDR3 length: 18 amino acids. Germline assignment: CDR1 SNHLY and CDR2 FYNNEI. CDR3 coding DNA: TGTGCCAGTCAGACTCCCCCCTGGGATAGCGGGGGGGCAGAGACCCAGTACTTC. Its translation: CASQTPPWDSGGAETQYF. Full variable domain (rest looked up from reference TRBV2 and TRBJ2-5): EPEVTQTPSHQVTQMGQEVILRCVPISNHLYFYWYRQILGQKVEFLVSFYNNEISEKSEIFDDQFSVERPDGSNFTLKIRSTKLEDSAMYFCASQTPPWDSGGAETQYFGPGTRLLVL.

This chain uses TRBV6-2 or TRBV6-3 with TRBJ1-4, with 8 bases lining up with TRBD1. The germline V gene has CDR1 MNHEY and CDR2 SVGEGT. This CDR3 is 16 amino acids long. Trimming at V came to 0 bases and at J to 5 bases, leaving 5 bases not matched to a gene. CDR3 bases: TGTGCCAGCAGTTACTCGACAGGGGCCGACAATGAAAAACTGTTTTTT. Encoded protein: CASSYSTGADNEKLFF.

The chain has TRBV3-1 (or the pseudogene TRBV3-2) and TRBJ1-2; D gene uncertain. V gave up 4 bases and J gave up 3 bases, with 9 bases separating them. This CDR3 has 13 residues. Per the germline V gene, CDR1 is LGHDT and CDR2 is YNNKEL (reference sequence). The CDR3 here is CASSPDTDYGYTF. CDR3 bases: TGTGCCAGCAGCCCCGACACCGACTATGGCTACACCTTC.

The genes are TRBV6-6 and TRBJ1-6, with D unresolved. This CDR3 spans 14 amino acids. Trimming removed 2 bases at V and 5 bases at J, with 7 bases between. Germline loops: CDR1 MNHNY, CDR2 SVGAGI (reference sequence). CDR3 in DNA: TGTGCCAGCAGTTACAGGAGAGATAATTCACCCCTCCACTTT. Protein product: CASSYRRDNSPLHF.

In the case of this clone: A junction end diverges from the germline sequence, so it may reflect a read error. The J gene is TRBJ2-5, the V gene TRBV6-1; TRBD1 matches 10 bases. The CDR3 has 16 amino acids. Looked up from germline, CDR1 is MNHNS and CDR2 is SASEGT. The CDR3 region is CASNEPPGQGWETQYF. The CDR3 nucleotides read TGTGCCAGCAATGAACCACCGGGACAGGGGTGGGAGACCCAGTACTTC.

The J gene is TRBJ2-3, the V gene TRBV5-1; D possibly corresponds to TRBD2 (5 bases). Germline V lookup: CDR1 SGHRS, CDR2 YFSETQ. Trimming left V 3 bases short and J 0 bases short, with 8 bases between. The CDR3 is 14 residues long. CDR3 amino acids: CASSSRTSTDTQYF. CDR3 coding DNA: TGCGCCAGCAGCTCCCGGACTAGCACAGATACGCAGTATTTT.

V usage is TRBV27 and J usage is TRBJ2-7; maybe TRBD2 (6 bases). CDR3 length equals 13 residues. From germline, CDR1 is MNHEY and CDR2 SMNVEV (reference sequence). With 6 bases removed from V and 0 bases from J, the gap between germline ends came to 9 bases. The CDR3 DNA follows: TGTGCCAGCAGCCCGCGGGGCTCCTACGAGCAGTACTTC. Protein sequence: CASSPRGSYEQYF.

J is TRBJ1-2 and V is TRBV18; tentatively, D is TRBD1 (5 bases). V was clipped by 2 bases and J by 8 bases, with 12 bases between them. Germline CDR1 KGHSH, CDR2 LQKENI. CDR3 length: 13 residues. This chain's CDR3 is CASSPEWGEGYTF. DNA for the CDR3: TGTGCCAGCTCACCAGAATGGGGGGAAGGCTACACCTTC.

This clone was observed a single time. This chain links TRBV18 with TRBJ2-2; 9 bases fit TRBD1. Germline CDR1 reads KGHSH; CDR2 reads LQKENI. The J segment lost 7 bases and the V segment lost 3 bases, leaving 6 bases of the junction unmatched. The CDR3 is 15 residues long. The CDR3 DNA is TGTGCCAGCTCACCCAGGACAGGGGTTGGCGGGGAGCTGTTTTTT. It yields the protein CASSPRTGVGGELFF.

J is TRBJ1-1 and V is TRBV5-1; tentative D call: TRBD1 (6 bases). V lost 5 bases, J lost 1 base, and 9 bases lay in between. The germline V gene has CDR1 SGHRS and CDR2 YFSETQ. This CDR3 contains 13 residues. The CDR3 DNA sequence: TGCGCCAGCAGTATGGACAGGAACACTGAAGCTTTCTTT. Translated, it gives CASSMDRNTEAFF.

The rearrangement joins TRBV4-2 to TRBJ2-7; 7 bases are shared with TRBD1. Germline CDR1 and CDR2: LGHNA and YNFKEQ. V lost 0 bases and J lost 7; bases outside the gene matches: 6. The CDR3 is made up of 14 amino acids. CDR3 in amino acids: CASSQDRQGREQYF. The CDR3 DNA follows: TGTGCCAGCAGCCAAGATAGACAGGGAAGGGAGCAGTACTTC.

The V and J genes are TRBV6-5 and TRBJ1-5, with TRBD1 matching 9 bases. J gave up 1 base and V 6 bases, and 4 bases lay outside the gene matches. The CDR3 length is 15 residues. CDR1 and CDR2 (germline): MNHEY, SVGAGI. This chain's CDR3 is CASSRDRVSNQPQHF. The CDR3 coding sequence is TGTGCCAGCAGCCGGGACAGGGTGAGCAATCAGCCCCAGCATTTT.

The chain is built from TRBV4-2 and TRBJ2-3; tentatively, D is TRBD2 (6 bases). Between the trimmed V and J ends, which lost 3 bases and 10 bases, there was a span of 17 bases. Germline lookup yields CDR1 LGHNA and CDR2 YNFKEQ. This CDR3 has 14 residues. The CDR3 coding sequence is TGTGCCAGCAGCCAGGCCCCGGACGGAGGGCCGCAGTATTTT. Its translation: CASSQAPDGGPQYF.

A single count supports this clone. The CDR3 here is CASSLGEGNTIYF. As DNA, the CDR3 is TGTGCCAGCAGCTTAGGAGAGGGAAACACCATATATTTT. This chain uses TRBV7-9 with TRBJ1-3, with D uncertain. The V end was cut by 1 base, the J end by 4 bases, with 5 bases between. The CDR3 sequence is 13 residues long. Per germline, CDR1 SEHNR and CDR2 FQNEAQ (reference sequence).

The J gene is TRBJ1-1, the V gene TRBV19; no definite D call. The CDR3 sequence is 11 residues long. With 7 bases removed from V and 11 bases from J, the gap between germline ends came to 14 bases. From germline, CDR1 is LNHDA and CDR2 SQIVND (reference sequence). CDR3 sequence reads: CASISHPRAFF. CDR3 sequence (DNA): TGTGCCAGTATTTCGCACCCCCGGGCTTTCTTT.

V is TRBV5-1 and J is TRBJ2-1; no clear D. The germline gives CDR1 SGHRS, CDR2 YFSETQ. CDR3 length: 15 amino acids. Trimming cost V 2 bases and J 3 bases, with 12 bases left between them. The CDR3 DNA follows: TGCGCCAGCAGCTTTCGACAAAGAAACTACAATGAGCAGTTCTTC. Encoded protein: CASSFRQRNYNEQFF.

This clone was counted a single time. This chain uses TRBV2 with TRBJ2-5; D gene uncertain. The CDR3 runs to 13 residues. The V end lost 1 base, the J end lost 4 bases, and 7 bases lay between the germline ends. Per the germline V gene, CDR1 is SNHLY and CDR2 is FYNNEI. CDR3 bases: TGTGCCAGCAGTGAAGACAGATTAGAGACCCAGTACTTC. It translates to CASSEDRLETQYF.